These 12 T cell receptor beta chains share one sample of origin, sequenced in a study of control samples from healthy donors and cancer patients. Method: immunoSEQ multiplex PCR; TCRdb's copy keeps in-frame clones and lacks some. The repertoire includes around 130,000 clones, around nine tenths of them detected once, and about 12% sits in the top ten. The sample consisted of blood. All receptors come from a man aged 30 to 39 in good health.

Comments on this clone: Sequence at one end of the junction differs from germline and may be a read error. The sample contains more than one DNA sequence encoding this CDR3. The chain employs TRBV4-1 and TRBJ1-2, with 11 bases fitting TRBD1. CDR1 MGHRA and CDR2 YSYEKL come from the germline V gene. The CDR3 runs to 16 residues. The CDR3 protein is CARSQGRGGQGEGYTF. The CDR3 DNA is TGCGCCCGCAGCCAAGGGAGGGGGGGACAGGGGGAAGGCTACACCTTC.

This clone was observed a handful of times. This rearrangement joins TRBV19 to TRBJ2-7, with 7 bases aligning to TRBD1. CDR3 length equals 13 residues. The V segment lost 5 bases and the J segment 6 bases; nucleotides outside the gene matches: 7. Germline V gene sequence: CDR1 LNHDA, CDR2 SQIVND (reference sequence). This CDR3 is CASSRRHRGEQYV. The CDR3 DNA follows: TGTGCCAGTAGTCGCCGCCACAGGGGCGAGCAGTACGTC.

This chain uses TRBV6-5 with TRBJ2-2; 8 nucleotides align to TRBD1. The CDR3 extends over 15 amino acids. The V gene's germline CDR1 is MNHEY and CDR2 SVGAGI. The J segment lost 4 bases and the V segment lost 8 bases, leaving 9 bases of the junction unmatched. CDR3 nucleotides: TGTGCCAGCTGTCGGACAGGGAAGCGCACCGGGGAGCTGTTTTTT. Residues: CASCRTGKRTGELFF.

The chain employs TRBV2 and TRBJ1-1; no definite D call. V was trimmed by 8 bases and J by 1 base, leaving 8 bases between them. Germline CDR1 SNHLY, CDR2 FYNNEI. The CDR3 length is 12 residues. The CDR3: CASHFSNTEAFF. CDR3 coding DNA: TGTGCCAGCCATTTTTCGAACACTGAAGCTTTCTTT.

This clone came up once. The genes are TRBV4-1 and TRBJ1-5, with D tentatively TRBD1 (5 bases). V dropped 0 bases and J dropped 7 bases, with 13 bases sitting between them. Per germline, CDR1 MGHRA and CDR2 YSYEKL. CDR3 length: 15 residues. CDR3 in amino acids: CASSQDQAGYQPQHF. The CDR3 DNA follows: TGCGCCAGCAGCCAAGATCAAGCAGGGTACCAGCCCCAGCATTTT.

The J gene is TRBJ2-2, the V gene TRBV5-4, with D possibly being TRBD1 or TRBD2 (5 bases each). V dropped 4 bases and J dropped 0 bases, with 10 bases sitting between them. CDR3 length: 15 residues. CDR1 SGHNT and CDR2 YYREEE come from the germline V gene (reference sequence). CDR3 bases: TGTGCCAGCAGCCCGGGACGGACGAACACCGGGGAGCTGTTTTTT. It is translated as CASSPGRTNTGELFF.

The genes are TRBV6-5 and TRBJ1-2; 9 bases align to TRBD1. V was pared by 0 bases and J by 8 bases, with 7 bases of the junction left unmatched. Germline CDR1 MNHEY, CDR2 SVGAGI. This CDR3 is built from 15 residues. CDR3 in DNA: TGTGCCAGCAGTTACTCGGGACAGGGTATCCGAGGCTACACCTTC. Its translation: CASSYSGQGIRGYTF.

The chain is built from TRBV2 and TRBJ1-2, with D possibly being TRBD1 (5 bases). V shed 6 bases and J shed 4 bases, with 12 bases lying between them. The CDR3 consists of 13 residues. Germline CDR1 is SNHLY and CDR2 is FYNNEI. The CDR3 here is CASSPQDLYGYTF. The CDR3 DNA follows: TGTGCCAGCAGCCCACAGGACCTCTATGGCTACACCTTC.

The chain combines TRBV30 with TRBJ1-5, with D uncertain. Per germline, CDR1 GTSNPN and CDR2 SVGIG (reference sequence). The length of the CDR3 is 13 residues. The V end lost 2 bases, the J end lost 3 bases, and 8 bases lay between the germline ends. The CDR3 loop reads CAWSFRANQPQHF. CDR3 bases: TGTGCCTGGAGTTTTAGGGCCAATCAGCCCCAGCATTTT.

The chain combines TRBV6-5 with TRBJ1-1; possible D gene TRBD1, 6 bases. V dropped 10 bases and J dropped 0 bases, with 18 bases sitting between them. Germline V gene sequence: CDR1 MNHEY, CDR2 SVGAGI. This CDR3 is built from 15 residues. The CDR3 region has the DNA TGTGCCACTACGAAGGGGGGGAGCCTGAACACTGAAGCTTTCTTT. Translated: CATTKGGSLNTEAFF.

The rearrangement links TRBV9 to TRBJ1-5; D is perhaps TRBD1 (6 bases). Germline V gives CDR1 SGDLS, CDR2 YYNGEE. CDR3 length: 15 amino acids. V dropped 1 base and J dropped 8 bases, with 16 bases sitting between them. CDR3 sequence (DNA): TGTGCCAGCAGCGTATCCGGGGGCGGGTTCGAGCCCCAGCATTTT. This encodes CASSVSGGGFEPQHF.

The chain uses TRBV7-3 and TRBJ1-1; D ambiguous. CDR1 SGHTA and CDR2 FQGTGA come from the germline V gene. Trimming removed 4 bases from V and 3 bases from J, with 9 bases in between. The CDR3 is made up of 13 amino acids. The CDR3 DNA is TGTGCCAGCAGCTACACTCGGGACACTGAAGCTTTCTTT. As protein: CASSYTRDTEAFF.